A single sample is the source of the 30 T cell receptor beta chains below, sequenced in a study of CXCR3-negative and CXCR3-positive naive CD8 T cells. Overall study results and limits: Against CXCR3-negative naive cells, CXCR3-positive naive cells showed more hydrophobic TRB CDR3s.

TRB cDNA was prepared as libraries by UMI-labeled 5' RACE. TCRdb re-called the 5' RACE reads; every CDR3 protein appears as one record, without DNA. This table lists approximately 100,000 distinct CDR3 sequences. Their target antigens are unknown. Sequenced material: naive CXCR3+ CD8+ T cells from blood. The subset denotes: CD45RO-CCR7+CD27+CD95- naive CD8+ T cells expressing CXCR3 (TNR3+). Receptor source: a human donor in good health. Some clones in this sample may be carry-over from other donors' samples.

The chain is built from TRBV5-6 and TRBJ2-7; TCRdb reports TRBD2, a call that lacks DNA to check it against. There are 15 residues in the CDR3. CDR1 is SGHDT and CDR2 is YYEEEE in the germline V gene. CDR3 in amino acids: CASSLGGQGMGEQYF.

The chain has TRBV27 and TRBJ2-3. CDR1 is MNHEY, CDR2 SMNVEV, per germline (reference sequence). This CDR3 contains 14 residues. CDR3 region: CASRRRALTDTQYF.

This sequence joins TRBV7-7 and TRBJ2-5; no DNA is available, so the TRBD2 call from TCRdb remains unchecked. The CDR3 is 16 amino acids. Germline CDR1 SSHAT, CDR2 FNYEAQ (reference sequence). The CDR3 loop reads CASSSRTSERQETQYF.

The chain couples TRBV12-3 or TRBV12-4 to TRBJ2-5; TCRdb selects TRBD1, and the lack of DNA leaves this call unchecked. The length of the CDR3 is 13 residues. The CDR3 sequence: CASSPGPAETQYF.

This chain uses TRBV7-6 with TRBJ2-4; TCRdb lists TRBD2, though no DNA is available to test this call. The length of the CDR3 is 17 residues. From germline, CDR1 is SGHVS and CDR2 FNYEAQ. Here the CDR3 reads CASSLGPGRGAKNIQYF.

The chain recombines TRBV2 with TRBJ1-4. This CDR3 is built from 15 residues. CDR1 SNHLY and CDR2 FYNNEI come from the germline V gene. The CDR3 reads CASSRGLSTNEKLFF.

This chain links TRBV6-2 or TRBV6-3 with TRBJ2-5; TCRdb's assignment of TRBD1 cannot be checked, as there is no DNA. Germline V gene sequence: CDR1 MNHEY, CDR2 SVGEGT. This CDR3 is 15 amino acids long. CDR3 amino acids: CASSMSGGDQETQYF.

The genes are TRBV28 and TRBJ2-1; absent DNA, TCRdb's TRBD1 call cannot be checked. In germline, CDR1 is MDHEN, CDR2 SYDVKM. This CDR3 is 13 amino acids long. CDR3 amino acids: CASSPPGQIEQFF.

This chain connects TRBV6-1 to TRBJ2-7. Germline CDR1 is MNHNS and CDR2 is SASEGT. This CDR3 has 15 residues. Here the CDR3 reads CASSQGHGQYYEQYF.

V and J are TRBV3-1 and TRBJ2-1; the TCRdb call, TRBD1, lacks DNA for checking. Germline CDR1 is LGHDT and CDR2 is YNNKEL (reference sequence). The CDR3 covers 17 residues. The CDR3 loop reads CASSQDRGRARPNEQFF.

The rearrangement uses TRBV15 and TRBJ1-4; TCRdb gives TRBD1 as the D gene, but with no DNA this cannot be confirmed. Germline loops: CDR1 LNHNV, CDR2 YYDKDF (reference sequence). The CDR3 covers 18 residues. CDR3 protein: CATSTRDSRGFHYEKLFF. Combining the CDR3 with reference TRBV15 and TRBJ1-4 gives the whole variable domain DAMVIQNPRYQVTQFGKPVTLSCSQTLNHNVMYWYQQKSSQAPKLLFHYYDKDFNNEADTPDNFQSRRPNTSFCFLDIRSPGLGDTAMYLCATSTRDSRGFHYEKLFFGSGTQLSVL.

The gene calls are TRBV10-3 and TRBJ2-1. This CDR3 is 13 amino acids long. In germline, CDR1 is ENHRY, CDR2 SYGVKD. CDR3 loop: CAISESTGQEQFF.

The chain combines TRBV4-1 with TRBJ2-1; the TCRdb call, TRBD2, lacks DNA for checking. The CDR3 has 17 amino acids. Germline assignment: CDR1 MGHRA and CDR2 YSYEKL. CDR3 protein: CASSQRLAAESYNEQFF.

The chain uses TRBV9 and TRBJ2-5; absent DNA, TCRdb's TRBD1 call cannot be checked. Germline V lookup: CDR1 SGDLS, CDR2 YYNGEE. The CDR3 covers 17 residues. This chain's CDR3 is CASSDLTGQGSQETQYF.

J is TRBJ1-5 and V is TRBV4-1; TCRdb lists TRBD1, though no DNA is available to test this call. The CDR3 covers 15 residues. Germline loops: CDR1 MGHRA, CDR2 YSYEKL. The CDR3 is CASSPEDTLGQPQHF.

V and J are TRBV4-1 and TRBJ2-5; the TCRdb call, TRBD2, lacks DNA for checking. The CDR3 sequence is 17 residues long. Germline lookup yields CDR1 MGHRA and CDR2 YSYEKL. The CDR3 sequence is CASSQERGGIDQETQYF.

V is TRBV7-9 and J is TRBJ1-1. The CDR3 has 15 residues. The germline V gene has CDR1 SEHNR and CDR2 FQNEAQ (reference sequence). The CDR3 here is CASSLAEGPSAEAFF.

The chain uses TRBV21-1 and TRBJ2-7. TRBV21-1 is annotated as a pseudogene. This CDR3 is built from 15 residues. This CDR3 reads CASSKGIGGPYEQYF.

The V and J genes are TRBV11-2 and TRBJ2-7; the TCRdb call, TRBD1, lacks DNA for checking. The CDR3 extends over 19 amino acids. Germline V gives CDR1 SGHAT, CDR2 FQNNGV. The CDR3 reads CASSLEPPDRANAYYEQYF.

The chain uses TRBV28 and TRBJ2-5; there is no DNA to check the TCRdb D call of TRBD1. Germline values: CDR1 MDHEN, CDR2 SYDVKM. CDR3 length equals 13 residues. Here the CDR3 reads CASSQQEGTAQYF.

The chain employs TRBV5-1 and TRBJ2-1; TCRdb's D gene call, TRBD2, goes unchecked for lack of DNA. The CDR3 is made up of 17 amino acids. The germline gives CDR1 SGHRS, CDR2 YFSETQ. The CDR3 region is CASSLGLLAGVLHEQFF.

This chain joins TRBV29-1 and TRBJ2-7; TCRdb lists TRBD1, though no DNA is available to test this call. The CDR3 consists of 15 residues. The V gene's germline CDR1 is SQVTM and CDR2 ANQGSEA. The chain's CDR3 is CSVESWQGARYEQYF.

The rearrangement links TRBV7-8 to TRBJ2-7; TCRdb proposes TRBD1, but this gene call is untestable without DNA. The CDR3 totals 15 residues. Germline V CDR1 and CDR2: SGHVS, FQNEAQ. CDR3 residues: CASSGTQGVGYEQYF.

The V gene is TRBV4-1, the J gene TRBJ2-5; as DNA is missing, the TRBD1 call by TCRdb cannot be tested. The length of the CDR3 is 15 residues. From germline, CDR1 is MGHRA and CDR2 YSYEKL. The CDR3 loop reads CASSQNNRGQETQYF.

V and J are TRBV15 and TRBJ2-6; TCRdb designates TRBD1, a call that cannot be tested without DNA. From germline, CDR1 is LNHNV and CDR2 YYDKDF (reference sequence). The CDR3 consists of 17 residues. CDR3 amino acids: CATSRQIGTDRANVLTF.

The chain is built from TRBV20-1 and TRBJ2-7; the D call from TCRdb, TRBD2, cannot be confirmed without DNA. Germline values: CDR1 DFQATT, CDR2 SNEGSKA (reference sequence). This CDR3 region has 18 residues. This CDR3 is CSARGNLNQGLAPYEQYF.

J is TRBJ2-2 and V is TRBV5-1. CDR1 is SGHRS, CDR2 YFSETQ, per germline. The CDR3 totals 14 residues. The CDR3 sequence: CASSFLGIAGELFF.

J is TRBJ2-7 and V is TRBV5-6; there is no DNA to check the TCRdb D call of TRBD1. The germline V gene has CDR1 SGHDT and CDR2 YYEEEE. The CDR3 spans 14 residues. CDR3 protein: CASSLVGGGMEQYF.

V and J are TRBV7-6 and TRBJ2-1; with no DNA, the TCRdb D assignment of TRBD1 cannot be verified. From germline, CDR1 is SGHVS and CDR2 FNYEAQ. This CDR3 region has 16 residues. The CDR3: CASSSPAGSLYNEQFF.

This sequence joins TRBV9 and TRBJ2-1; TCRdb calls TRBD1, which cannot be checked without DNA. The CDR3 has 14 amino acids. Germline V gene data show CDR1 as SGDLS and CDR2 as YYNGEE. CDR3 sequence: CASSAGDSYNEQFF. Full variable domain (missing parts from reference TRBV9 and TRBJ2-1): DSGVTQTPKHLITATGQRVTLRCSPRSGDLSVYWYQQSLDQGLQFLIQYYNGEERAKGNILERFSAQQFPDLHSELNLSSLELGDSALYFCASSAGDSYNEQFFGPGTRLTVL.